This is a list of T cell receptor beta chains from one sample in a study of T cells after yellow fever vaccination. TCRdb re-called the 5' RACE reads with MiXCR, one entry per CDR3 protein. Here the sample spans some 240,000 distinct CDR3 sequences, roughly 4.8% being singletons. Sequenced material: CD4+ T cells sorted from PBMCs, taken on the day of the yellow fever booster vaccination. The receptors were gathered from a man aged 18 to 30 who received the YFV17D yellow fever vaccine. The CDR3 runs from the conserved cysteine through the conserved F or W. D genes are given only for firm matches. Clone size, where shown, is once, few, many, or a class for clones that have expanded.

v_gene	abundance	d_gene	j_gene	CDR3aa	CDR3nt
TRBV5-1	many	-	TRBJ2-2	CASSAGSNTGELFF	TGCGCCAGCAGCGCGGGGTCGAACACCGGGGAGCTGTTTTTT
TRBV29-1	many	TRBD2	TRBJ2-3	CSAGGLAGIPGTQYF	TGCAGCGCCGGCGGACTAGCGGGGATCCCCGGGACGCAGTATTTT
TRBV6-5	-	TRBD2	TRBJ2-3	CASSLTSGGKDTQYF	TGTGCCAGCAGTCTTACTAGCGGGGGAAAAGATACGCAGTATTTT
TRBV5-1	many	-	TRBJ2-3	CASSPEVGPTDTQYF	TGCGCCAGCAGCCCGGAGGTGGGCCCCACAGATACGCAGTATTTT
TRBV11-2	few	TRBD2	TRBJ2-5	CASSPGLAGPQETQYF	TGTGCCAGCAGCCCGGGACTAGCGGGGCCCCAAGAGACCCAGTACTTC
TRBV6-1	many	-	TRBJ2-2	CASRWGRSTGELFF	TGTGCCAGCAGGTGGGGGAGAAGCACCGGGGAGCTGTTTTTT
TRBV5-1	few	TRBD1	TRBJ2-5	CASNPDRPIQETQYF	TGCGCCAGCAACCCGGACAGGCCTATCCAAGAGACCCAGTACTTC
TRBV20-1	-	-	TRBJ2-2	CSARETRGTGELFF	TGCAGTGCTAGAGAAACCAGGGGCACCGGGGAGCTGTTTTTT
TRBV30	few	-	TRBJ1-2	CAWNFQGQSDGYTF	TGTGCCTGGAATTTCCAGGGGCAGTCGGATGGCTACACCTTC
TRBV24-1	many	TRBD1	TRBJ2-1	CATSDPGTGGNEQFF	TGTGCCACCAGTGATCCGGGGACAGGGGGCAATGAGCAGTTCTTC
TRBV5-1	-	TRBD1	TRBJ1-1	CASSRTGGSNTEAFF	TGCGCCAGCAGCAGGACAGGGGGTTCGAACACTGAAGCTTTCTTT
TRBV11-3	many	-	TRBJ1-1	CASSSGNGENTEAFF	TGTGCCAGCAGCTCGGGGAATGGAGAGAACACTGAAGCTTTCTTT
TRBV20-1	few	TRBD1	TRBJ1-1	CSASPTDRANTEAFF	TGCAGTGCTAGTCCCACCGACAGGGCTAACACTGAAGCTTTCTTT
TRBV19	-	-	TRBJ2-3	CASSIDLVSIPDTQYF	TGTGCCAGTAGTATAGATCTGGTGTCAATTCCAGATACGCAGTATTTT
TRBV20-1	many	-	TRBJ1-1	CSGFGDTEAFF	TGCAGTGGGTTTGGGGACACTGAAGCTTTCTTT
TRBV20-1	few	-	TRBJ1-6	CSATRDYNSPLHF	TGCAGTGCTACCCGGGACTACAATTCACCCCTCCACTTT
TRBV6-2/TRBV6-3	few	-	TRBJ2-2	CASSWTVTGELFF	TGTGCCAGCAGTTGGACAGTCACCGGGGAGCTGTTTTTT
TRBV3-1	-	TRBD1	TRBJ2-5	CASSQEGTGEYF	TGTGCCAGCAGCCAAGAAGGGACAGGGGAATACTTC
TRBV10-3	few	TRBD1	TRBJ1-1	CAISDRGGEAFF	TGTGCCATCTCTGACAGGGGGGGCGAAGCTTTCTTT
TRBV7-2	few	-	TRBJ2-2	CASSLLSQGTGELFF	TGTGCCAGCAGCTTACTGTCACAGGGCACCGGGGAGCTGTTTTTT
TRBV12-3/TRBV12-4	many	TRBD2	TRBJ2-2	CASSPGTSGVYTGELFF	TGTGCCAGCAGTCCGGGGACTAGCGGGGTGTACACCGGGGAGCTGTTTTTT
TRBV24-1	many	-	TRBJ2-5	CATSDLGGETQYF	TGTGCCACCAGTGATTTGGGGGGAGAGACCCAGTACTTC
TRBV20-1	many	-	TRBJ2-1	CSARGLSKGDEQFF	TGCAGTGCTAGGGGACTAAGTAAGGGGGATGAGCAGTTCTTC
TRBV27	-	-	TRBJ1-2	CASKLQGDYGYTF	TGTGCCAGCAAATTACAGGGTGACTATGGCTACACCTTC
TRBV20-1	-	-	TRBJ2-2	CSAILLRDTGELFF	TGCAGTGCTATTCTCCTCCGGGACACCGGGGAGCTGTTTTTT
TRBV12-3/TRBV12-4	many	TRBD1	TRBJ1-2	CASQGTANYGYTF	TGTGCCTCACAGGGGACCGCGAACTATGGCTACACCTTC
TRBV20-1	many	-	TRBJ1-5	CSANTGSGQPQHF	TGCAGTGCCAATACAGGGAGTGGGCAGCCCCAGCATTTT
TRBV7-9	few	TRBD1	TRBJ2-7	CASSLAGTGDEQYF	TGTGCCAGCAGCTTAGCGGGGACAGGGGACGAGCAGTACTTC
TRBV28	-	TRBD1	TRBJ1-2	CASSDRVHGYTF	TGTGCCAGCTCCGACAGGGTCCATGGCTACACCTTC
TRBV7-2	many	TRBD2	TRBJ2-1	CASSLTPSSGGLNEQFF	TGTGCCAGCAGCCTCACCCCTTCTAGCGGGGGTCTAAATGAGCAGTTCTTC
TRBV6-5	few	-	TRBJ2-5	CASSPGGGNQETQYF	TGTGCCAGCTCCCCGGGCGGTGGGAACCAAGAGACCCAGTACTTC
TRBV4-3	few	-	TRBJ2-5	CASSQVRRETQYF	TGCGCCAGCAGCCAAGTGCGCCGCGAGACCCAGTACTTC
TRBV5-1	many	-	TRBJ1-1	CASSSFSAVAEAFF	TGCGCCAGCAGCTCCTTCTCGGCGGTTGCTGAAGCTTTCTTT
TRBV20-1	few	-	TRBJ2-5	CSAEELRETQYF	TGCAGTGCTGAGGAACTACGAGAGACCCAGTACTTC
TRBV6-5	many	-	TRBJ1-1	CASSSHPPGAFF	TGTGCCAGCAGTTCCCATCCCCCAGGGGCTTTCTTT
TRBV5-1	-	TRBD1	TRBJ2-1	CASSRTGVSNEQFF	TGCGCCAGCAGCAGGACAGGGGTCTCGAATGAGCAGTTCTTC
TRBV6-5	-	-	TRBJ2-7	CASSYSLRSEQYF	TGTGCCAGCAGTTACTCACTCAGGTCCGAGCAGTACTTC
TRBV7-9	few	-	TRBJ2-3	CASTLRTSSTDTQYF	TGTGCCAGCACCTTGAGAACTTCTAGCACAGATACGCAGTATTTT
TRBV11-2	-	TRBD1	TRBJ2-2	CASSWGQGKPGELFF	TGTGCCAGCAGCTGGGGACAGGGGAAGCCCGGGGAGCTGTTTTTT
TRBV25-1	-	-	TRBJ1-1	CASSEGGVRTEAFF	TGTGCCAGCAGTGAAGGGGGGGTGCGGACTGAAGCTTTCTTT
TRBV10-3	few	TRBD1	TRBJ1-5	CAISGGQGREQPQHF	TGTGCCATCAGTGGGGGACAGGGCAGAGAACAGCCCCAGCATTTT
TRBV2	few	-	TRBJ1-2	CASSIRGDNYGYTF	TGTGCCAGCAGTATAAGGGGCGACAACTATGGCTACACCTTC
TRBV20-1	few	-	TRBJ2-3	CSARDPAKGTDTQYF	TGCAGTGCTAGAGATCCGGCTAAAGGCACAGATACGCAGTATTTT
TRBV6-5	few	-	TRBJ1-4	CASSQQGVTTSQKLFF	TGTGCCAGCAGTCAACAGGGAGTCACGACCTCTCAAAAACTGTTTTTT
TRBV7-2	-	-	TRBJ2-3	CASSFQLASGTDTQYF	TGTGCCAGCAGCTTCCAACTAGCATCAGGCACAGATACGCAGTATTTT
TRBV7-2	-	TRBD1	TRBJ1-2	CASRPQGAAYGYTF	TGTGCCAGCAGGCCTCAGGGGGCGGCCTATGGCTACACCTTC
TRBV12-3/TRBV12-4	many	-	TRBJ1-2	CASSLRENYGYTF	TGTGCCAGCAGTTTGAGGGAAAACTATGGCTACACCTTC
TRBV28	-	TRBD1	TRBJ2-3	CASRRDRVRGTDTQYF	TGTGCCAGCAGACGTGACAGGGTTCGGGGCACAGATACGCAGTATTTT
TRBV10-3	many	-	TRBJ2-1	CAISDQTQVRPLF	TGTGCCATCAGTGACCAGACCCAGGTTCGCCCGCTCTTC
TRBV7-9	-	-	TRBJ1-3	CASSLAHQPFTGNTIYF	TGTGCCAGCAGCTTAGCACACCAGCCTTTCACAGGAAACACCATATATTTT
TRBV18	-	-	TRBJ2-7	CASSPGAGALYEQYF	TGTGCCAGCTCACCTGGGGCAGGAGCCCTCTACGAGCAGTACTTC
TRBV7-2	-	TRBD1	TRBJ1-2	CASSLGTGSYGYTF	TGTGCCAGCAGCTTAGGGACAGGAAGCTATGGCTACACCTTC
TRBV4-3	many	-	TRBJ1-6	CASSPIESYNSPLHF	TGCGCCAGCAGCCCTATAGAATCCTATAATTCACCCCTCCACTTT
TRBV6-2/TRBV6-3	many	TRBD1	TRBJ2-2	CASEDRFGELFF	TGTGCCAGTGAGGACAGGTTCGGGGAGCTGTTTTTT
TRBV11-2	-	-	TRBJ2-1	CASSVGRQYNEQFF	TGTGCCAGCAGCGTAGGTAGACAGTACAATGAGCAGTTCTTC